The entry below describes one TCR beta chain. The CDR3 totals 12 residues. Trimming took 7 bases from V and 2 from J; bases not matched to a gene: 5. Germline V gene sequence: CDR1 GTSNPN, CDR2 SVGIG (reference sequence). The data belong to a study of T cells after somatic rescue of genetic block. This table comes from immunoSEQ multiplex PCR, and its TCRdb copy is limited to in-frame clones, with some not included. Of about 67,000 clones in the sample, around 90% were seen once. The chain has TRBV30 and TRBJ2-7; 7 positions match TRBD1. The sequence derives from a man between 40 and 49 years old. Sequenced material: peripheral blood mononuclear cells (PBMCs). The CDR3 region is CAFSGQTYEQYF. In DNA, the CDR3 is TGTGCCTTCTCGGGACAGACCTACGAGCAGTACTTC. Combining the CDR3 with reference TRBV30 and TRBJ2-7 gives the whole variable domain SQTIHQWPATLVQPVGSPLSLECTVEGTSNPNLYWYRQAAGRGLQLLFYSVGIGQISSEVPQNLSASRPQDRQFILSSKKLLLSDSGFYLCAFSGQTYEQYFGPGTRLTVT.